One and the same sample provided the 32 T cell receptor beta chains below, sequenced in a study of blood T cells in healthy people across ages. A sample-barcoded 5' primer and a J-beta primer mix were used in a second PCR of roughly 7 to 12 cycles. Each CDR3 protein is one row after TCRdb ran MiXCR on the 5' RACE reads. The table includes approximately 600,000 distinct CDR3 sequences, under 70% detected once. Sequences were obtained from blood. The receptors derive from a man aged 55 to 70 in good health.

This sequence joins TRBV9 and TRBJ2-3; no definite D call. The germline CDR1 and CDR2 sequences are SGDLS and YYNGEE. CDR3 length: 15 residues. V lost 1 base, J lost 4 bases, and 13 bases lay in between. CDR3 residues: CASSVTYGEADTQYF. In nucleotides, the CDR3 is TGTGCCAGCAGCGTAACCTACGGCGAGGCAGATACGCAGTATTTT.

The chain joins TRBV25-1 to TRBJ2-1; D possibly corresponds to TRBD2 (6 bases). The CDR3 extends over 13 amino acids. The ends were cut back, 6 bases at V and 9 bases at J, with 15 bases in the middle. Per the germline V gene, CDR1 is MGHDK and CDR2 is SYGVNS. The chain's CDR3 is CASSGGGFGEQFF. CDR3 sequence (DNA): TGTGCCAGCAGCGGTGGGGGGTTTGGTGAGCAGTTCTTC.

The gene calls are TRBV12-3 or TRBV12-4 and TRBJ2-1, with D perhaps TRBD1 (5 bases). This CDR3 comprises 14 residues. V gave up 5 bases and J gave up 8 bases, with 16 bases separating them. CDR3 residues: CASSMIGAWDEQFF. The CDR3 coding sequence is TGTGCCAGCAGTATGATTGGGGCCTGGGATGAGCAGTTCTTC.

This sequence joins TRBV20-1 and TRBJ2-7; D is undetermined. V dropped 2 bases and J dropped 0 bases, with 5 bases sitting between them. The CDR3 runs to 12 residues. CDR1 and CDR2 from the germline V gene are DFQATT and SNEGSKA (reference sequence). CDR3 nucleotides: TGCAGTGCTAGAATAAGCTCCTACGAGCAGTACTTC. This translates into CSARISSYEQYF.

The CDR3 region is CATSDSTTSSTGELFF. In nucleotides, the CDR3 is TGTGCCACCAGTGATTCAACCACTTCCTCTACCGGGGAGCTGTTTTTT. The rearrangement uses TRBV24-1 and TRBJ2-2; D gene uncertain. Germline lookup yields CDR1 KGHDR and CDR2 SFDVKD. V shed 2 bases and J shed 5 bases, with 14 bases lying between them. This CDR3 region has 16 residues.

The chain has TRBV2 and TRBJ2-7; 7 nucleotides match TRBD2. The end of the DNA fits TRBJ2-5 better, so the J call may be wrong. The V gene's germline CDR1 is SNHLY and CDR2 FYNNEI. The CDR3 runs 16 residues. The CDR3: CASSEWLRGTGETQYF. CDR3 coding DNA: TGTGCCAGCAGTGAGTGGTTGCGGGGGACCGGGGAGACCCAGTACTTC.

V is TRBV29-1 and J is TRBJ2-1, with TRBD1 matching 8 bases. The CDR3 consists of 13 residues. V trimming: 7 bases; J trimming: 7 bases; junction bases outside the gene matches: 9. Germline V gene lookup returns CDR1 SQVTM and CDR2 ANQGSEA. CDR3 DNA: TGCAGCGACCGTACGACAGGGGCGAATGAGCAGTTCTTC. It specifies CSDRTTGANEQFF.

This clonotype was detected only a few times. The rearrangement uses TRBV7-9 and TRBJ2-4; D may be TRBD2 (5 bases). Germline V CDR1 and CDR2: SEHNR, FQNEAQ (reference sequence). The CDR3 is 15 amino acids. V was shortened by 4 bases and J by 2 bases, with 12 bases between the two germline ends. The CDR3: CASSSSGDPKNIQYF. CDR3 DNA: TGTGCCAGCAGCTCCAGCGGAGATCCCAAAAACATTCAGTACTTC. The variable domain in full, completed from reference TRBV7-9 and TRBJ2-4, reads DTGVSQNPRHKITKRGQNVTFRCDPISEHNRLYWYRQTLGQGPEFLTYFQNEAQLEKSRLLSDRFSAERPKGSFSTLEIQRTEQGDSAMYLCASSSSGDPKNIQYFGAGTRLSVL.

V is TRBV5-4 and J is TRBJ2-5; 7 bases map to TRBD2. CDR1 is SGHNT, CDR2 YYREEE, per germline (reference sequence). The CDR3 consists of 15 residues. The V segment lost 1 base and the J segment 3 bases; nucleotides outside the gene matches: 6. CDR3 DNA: TGTGCCAGCAGCTTGAGGTTGGCGGGGGAAGAGACCCAGTACTTC. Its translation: CASSLRLAGEETQYF.

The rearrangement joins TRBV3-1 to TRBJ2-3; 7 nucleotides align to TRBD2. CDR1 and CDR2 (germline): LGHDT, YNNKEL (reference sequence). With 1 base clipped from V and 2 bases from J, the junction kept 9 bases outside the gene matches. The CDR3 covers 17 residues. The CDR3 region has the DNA TGTGCCAGCAGCCAAGGGGGGGGAGGCGCCTTCACAGATACGCAGTATTTT. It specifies CASSQGGGGAFTDTQYF.

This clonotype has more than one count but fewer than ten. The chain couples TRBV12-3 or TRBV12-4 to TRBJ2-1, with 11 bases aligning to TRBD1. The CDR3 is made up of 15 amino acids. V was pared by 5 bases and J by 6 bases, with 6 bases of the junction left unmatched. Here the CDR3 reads CASSEGQGGGNEQFF. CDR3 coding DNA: TGTGCCAGCAGTGAGGGACAGGGGGGTGGCAATGAGCAGTTCTTC.

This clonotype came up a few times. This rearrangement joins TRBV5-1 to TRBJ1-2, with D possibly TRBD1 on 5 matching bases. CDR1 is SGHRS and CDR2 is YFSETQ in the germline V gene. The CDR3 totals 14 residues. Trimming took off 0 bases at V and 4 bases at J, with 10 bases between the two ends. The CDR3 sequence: CASSLAPGAYGYTF. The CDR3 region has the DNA TGCGCCAGCAGCTTGGCCCCCGGGGCCTATGGCTACACCTTC.

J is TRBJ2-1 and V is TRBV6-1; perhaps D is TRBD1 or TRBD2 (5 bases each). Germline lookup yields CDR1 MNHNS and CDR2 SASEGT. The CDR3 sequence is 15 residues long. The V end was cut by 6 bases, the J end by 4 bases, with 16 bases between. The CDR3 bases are TGTGCCAGCAGGCCGACGAGGGGCCAATACAATGAGCAGTTCTTC. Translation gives CASRPTRGQYNEQFF.

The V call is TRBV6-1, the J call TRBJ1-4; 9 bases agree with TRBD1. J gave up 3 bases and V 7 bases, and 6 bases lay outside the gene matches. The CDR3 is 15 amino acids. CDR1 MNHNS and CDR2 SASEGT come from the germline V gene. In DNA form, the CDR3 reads TGTGCCAGCAACCCCGGGACAGGGCCTAATGAAAAACTGTTTTTT. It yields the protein CASNPGTGPNEKLFF.

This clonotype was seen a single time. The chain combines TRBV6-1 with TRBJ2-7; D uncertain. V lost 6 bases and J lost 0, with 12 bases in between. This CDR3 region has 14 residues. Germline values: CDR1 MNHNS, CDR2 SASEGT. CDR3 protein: CASREQPSSYEQYF. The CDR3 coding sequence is TGTGCCAGCAGAGAACAGCCCAGCTCCTACGAGCAGTACTTC.

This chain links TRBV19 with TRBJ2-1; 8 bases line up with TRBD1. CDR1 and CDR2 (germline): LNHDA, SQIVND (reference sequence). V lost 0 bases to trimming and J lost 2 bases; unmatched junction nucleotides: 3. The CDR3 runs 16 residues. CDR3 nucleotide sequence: TGTGCCAGTAGTATAGAGACAGGGGTACCCTACAATGAGCAGTTCTTC. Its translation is CASSIETGVPYNEQFF.

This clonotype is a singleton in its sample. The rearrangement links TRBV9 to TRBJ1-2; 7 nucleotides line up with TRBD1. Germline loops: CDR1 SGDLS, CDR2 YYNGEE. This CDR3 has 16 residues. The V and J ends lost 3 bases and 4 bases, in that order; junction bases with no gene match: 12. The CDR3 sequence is CASSARTGAAPYGYTF. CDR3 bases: TGTGCCAGCAGCGCACGAACAGGGGCGGCTCCCTATGGCTACACCTTC.

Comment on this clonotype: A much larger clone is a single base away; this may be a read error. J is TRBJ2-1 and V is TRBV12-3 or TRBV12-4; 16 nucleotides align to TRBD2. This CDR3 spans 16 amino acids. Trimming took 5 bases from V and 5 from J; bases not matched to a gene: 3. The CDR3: CASSPGLAGGHNEQFF. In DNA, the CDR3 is TGTGCCAGCAGTCCGGGACTAGCGGGGGGGCACAATGAGCAGTTCTTC.

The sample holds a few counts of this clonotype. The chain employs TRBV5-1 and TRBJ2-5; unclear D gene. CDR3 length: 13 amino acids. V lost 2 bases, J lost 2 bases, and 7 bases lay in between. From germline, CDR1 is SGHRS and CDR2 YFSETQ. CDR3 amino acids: CASSFGEQETQYF. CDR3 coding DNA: TGCGCCAGCAGCTTTGGAGAACAAGAGACCCAGTACTTC.

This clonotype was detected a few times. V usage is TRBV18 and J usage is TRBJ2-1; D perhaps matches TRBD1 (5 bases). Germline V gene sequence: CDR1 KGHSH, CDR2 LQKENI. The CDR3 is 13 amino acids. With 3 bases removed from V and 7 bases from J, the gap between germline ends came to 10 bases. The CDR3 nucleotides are TGTGCCAGCTCACCTCCACCAGGGAATGAGCAGTTCTTC. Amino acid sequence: CASSPPPGNEQFF.

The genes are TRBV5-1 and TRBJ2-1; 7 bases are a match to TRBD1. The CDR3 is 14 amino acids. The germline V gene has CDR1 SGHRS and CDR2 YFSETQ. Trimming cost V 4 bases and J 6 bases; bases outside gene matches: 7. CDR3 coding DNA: TGCGCCAGCAGCCTGCTGACAGGGATCAATGAGCAGTTCTTC. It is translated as CASSLLTGINEQFF. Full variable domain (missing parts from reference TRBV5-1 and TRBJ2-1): KAGVTQTPRYLIKTRGQQVTLSCSPISGHRSVSWYQQTPGQGLQFLFEYFSETQRNKGNFPGRFSGRQFSNSRSEMNVSTLELGDSALYLCASSLLTGINEQFFGPGTRLTVL.

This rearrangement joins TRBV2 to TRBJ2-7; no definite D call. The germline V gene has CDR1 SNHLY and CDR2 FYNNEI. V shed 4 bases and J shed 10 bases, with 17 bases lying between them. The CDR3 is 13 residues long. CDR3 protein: CASSAEYDGAQYF. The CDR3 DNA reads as TGTGCCAGCAGTGCAGAGTACGACGGAGCCCAGTACTTC.

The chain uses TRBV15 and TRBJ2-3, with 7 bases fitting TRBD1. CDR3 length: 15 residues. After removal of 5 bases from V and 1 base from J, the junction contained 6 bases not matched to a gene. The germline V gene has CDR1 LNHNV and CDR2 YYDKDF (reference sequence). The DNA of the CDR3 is TGTGCCACCAGCGGCAGGGGGACGGGCACAGATACGCAGTATTTT. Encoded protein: CATSGRGTGTDTQYF.

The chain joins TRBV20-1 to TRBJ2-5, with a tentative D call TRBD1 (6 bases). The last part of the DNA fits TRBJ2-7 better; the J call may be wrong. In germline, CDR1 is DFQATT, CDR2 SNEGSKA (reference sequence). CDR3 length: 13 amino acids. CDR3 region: CSARARQVYEQYF. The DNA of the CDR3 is TGCAGTGCTAGGGCGAGACAGGTCTACGAGCAGTACTTC.

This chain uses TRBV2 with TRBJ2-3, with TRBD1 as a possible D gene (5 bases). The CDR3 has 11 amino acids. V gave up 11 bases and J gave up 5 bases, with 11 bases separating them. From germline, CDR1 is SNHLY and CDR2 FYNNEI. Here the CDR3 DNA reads TGTGCCTCCAGGGTAGGAGATACGCAGTATTTT. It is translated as CASRVGDTQYF.

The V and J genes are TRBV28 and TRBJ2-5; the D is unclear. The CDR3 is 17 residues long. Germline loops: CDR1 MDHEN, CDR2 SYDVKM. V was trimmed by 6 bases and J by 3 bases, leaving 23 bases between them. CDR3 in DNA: TGTGCCAGCAGCACCAACAACGGTCTAGTCTCGGAAGAGACCCAGTACTTC. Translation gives CASSTNNGLVSEETQYF.

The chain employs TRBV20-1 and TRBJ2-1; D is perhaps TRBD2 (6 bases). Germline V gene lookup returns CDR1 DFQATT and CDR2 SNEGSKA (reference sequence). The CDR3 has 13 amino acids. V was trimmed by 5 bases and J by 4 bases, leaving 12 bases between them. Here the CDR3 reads CSAGDFIYNEQFF. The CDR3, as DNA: TGCAGTGCTGGGGACTTTATTTACAATGAGCAGTTCTTC.

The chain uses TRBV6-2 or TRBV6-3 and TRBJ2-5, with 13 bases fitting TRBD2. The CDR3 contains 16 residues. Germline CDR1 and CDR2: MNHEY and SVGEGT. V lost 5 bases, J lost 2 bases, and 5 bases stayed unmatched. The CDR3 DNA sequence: TGTGCCAGCAGTCCCGGGACTAGCGGGGAGCAAGAGACCCAGTACTTC. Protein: CASSPGTSGEQETQYF.

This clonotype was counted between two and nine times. In DNA, the CDR3 is TGTGCCACCAGCAGAGAACCGGGATGGCTGTTCTTC. Encoded protein: CATSREPGWLFF. The rearrangement uses TRBV15 and TRBJ2-1; D may be TRBD2 (5 bases). Trimming removed 0 bases from V and 15 bases from J, with 12 bases in between. This CDR3 region has 12 residues. From germline, CDR1 is LNHNV and CDR2 YYDKDF (reference sequence).

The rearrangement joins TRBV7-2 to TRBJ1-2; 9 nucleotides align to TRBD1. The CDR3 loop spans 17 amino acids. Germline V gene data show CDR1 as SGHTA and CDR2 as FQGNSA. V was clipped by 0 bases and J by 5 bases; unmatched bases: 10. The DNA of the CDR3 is TGTGCCAGCAGCTTAGCGCTACCGGACAGGGGCCAGTATGGCTACACCTTC. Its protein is CASSLALPDRGQYGYTF.

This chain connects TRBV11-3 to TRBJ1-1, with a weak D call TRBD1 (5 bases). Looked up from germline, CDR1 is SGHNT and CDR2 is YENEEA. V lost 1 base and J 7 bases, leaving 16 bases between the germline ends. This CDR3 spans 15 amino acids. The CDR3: CASSLGTCRDLEAFF. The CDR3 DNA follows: TGTGCCAGCAGCTTAGGGACATGCCGGGACCTTGAAGCTTTCTTT.

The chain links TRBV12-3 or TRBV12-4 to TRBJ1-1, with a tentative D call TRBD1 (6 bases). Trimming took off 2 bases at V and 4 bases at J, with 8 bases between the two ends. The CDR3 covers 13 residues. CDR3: CASSLRTATEAFF. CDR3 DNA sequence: TGTGCCAGCAGTTTAAGGACAGCCACTGAAGCTTTCTTT.